This is a list of T cell receptor beta chains from one sample in a study of T-cell memory formation after mild COVID-19. TCRdb called the 5' RACE reads again in MiXCR, with one record for every CDR3 protein. The repertoire includes 300,000 or so distinct CDR3 sequences, about 17% of them detected once, and roughly 24% sits in the top ten. Material for sequencing was PBMCs or a T cell subset sorted from them (not recorded which). The receptor source for this set is a man aged 18 to 30 who had mild COVID-19 (a few samples of this study predate the infection). Cell type and time point are not known. Both conserved end residues are part of each CDR3. The D gene is left open where the match is weak. Expanded clones are given a class, and other clones once, few, many or no size at all.

>TRBV7-2|15|TRBD2|NA|TRBJ2-1
CASSLGGGVYNEQFF
TGTGCCAGCAGCTTAGGCGGGGGGGTATACAATGAGCAGTTCTTC
>TRBV6-2/TRBV6-3|15|TRBD1|few|TRBJ1-2
CASSATGTVSAGYTF
TGTGCCAGCAGCGCTACCGGGACAGTTTCAGCTGGCTACACCTTC
>TRBV7-3|18|NA|NA|TRBJ2-6
CASSPIGGWNSGANVLTF
TGTGCCAGCAGCCCTATTGGGGGTTGGAACTCTGGGGCCAACGTCCTGACTTTC
>TRBV6-1|11|NA|few|TRBJ2-1
CASRVRDNSVF
TGTGCCAGCAGAGTCCGGGACAATTCGGTCTTC
>TRBV4-1|16|NA|few|TRBJ2-5
CASSQEQRAWQETQYF
TGCGCCAGCAGCCAAGAACAGCGGGCTTGGCAAGAGACCCAGTACTTC
>TRBV12-3/TRBV12-4|12|TRBD2|many|TRBJ2-1
CASSLLAGEQFF
TGTGCCAGCAGTCTTCTAGCGGGCGAGCAGTTCTTC
>TRBV15|19|NA|many|TRBJ1-5
CATSRVGGGRLASNQPQHF
TGTGCCACCAGCAGAGTAGGTGGGGGGCGCTTGGCGAGCAATCAGCCCCAGCATTTT
>TRBV12-3/TRBV12-4|12|TRBD1|NA|TRBJ1-2
CASTGAKAGYTF
TGTGCCAGTACAGGGGCGAAAGCGGGCTACACCTTC
>TRBV6-5|14|TRBD2|few|TRBJ2-7
CASSVSGGPYEQYF
TGTGCCAGCAGTGTTAGCGGGGGGCCCTACGAGCAGTACTTC
>TRBV12-3/TRBV12-4|14|NA|NA|TRBJ1-1
CASSPGGSGTEAFF
TGTGCCAGCAGCCCAGGTGGTTCTGGCACTGAAGCTTTCTTT
>TRBV7-9|16|TRBD2|NA|TRBJ2-1
CASSLISGGRYNEQFF
TGTGCCAGCAGCTTAATTTCGGGGGGTCGGTACAATGAGCAGTTCTTC
>TRBV7-9|15|NA|NA|TRBJ2-3
CASLRSAGTTDTQYF
TGTGCCAGTTTGAGGTCGGCGGGAACCACAGATACGCAGTATTTT
>TRBV4-1|14|NA|NA|TRBJ2-2
CASGSSLGPGELFF
TGCGCCAGCGGGTCGAGCCTGGGCCCCGGGGAGCTGTTTTTT
>TRBV20-1|14|TRBD1|NA|TRBJ1-2
CSARAEGQFYGYTF
TGCAGTGCTAGAGCCGAGGGACAGTTCTATGGCTACACCTTC
>TRBV7-9|13|NA|NA|TRBJ2-3
CASSLARLDTQYF
TGTGCCAGCAGCTTAGCCCGGCTAGATACGCAGTATTTT
>TRBV9|19|NA|NA|TRBJ2-3
CASSPSRAWGQGGTDTQYF
TGTGCCAGCAGCCCCAGTAGGGCGTGGGGACAAGGGGGCACAGATACGCAGTATTTT
>TRBV4-1|15|TRBD1|NA|TRBJ1-6
CASSQEQGSFSPLHF
TGCGCCAGCAGCCAGGAACAGGGGAGTTTTTCACCCCTCCACTTT
>TRBV6-6|14|TRBD1|many|TRBJ1-5
CASSPTGGNQPQHF
TGTGCCAGCAGCCCAACAGGGGGCAATCAGCCCCAGCATTTT
>TRBV29-1|13|NA|NA|TRBJ1-3
CSARTRSGNTIYF
TGCAGCGCTCGGACCCGCTCTGGAAACACCATATATTTT
>TRBV5-1|15|TRBD2|NA|TRBJ2-2
CASTPAERGIGELFF
TGCGCCAGCACTCCTGCCGAGCGGGGAATCGGGGAGCTGTTTTTT
>TRBV5-1|17|TRBD2|few|TRBJ2-7
CASSQPGSGGPLYEQYF
TGCGCCAGCAGCCAGCCGGGGAGCGGGGGGCCACTCTACGAGCAGTACTTC
>TRBV15|17|NA|NA|TRBJ2-3
CATSSPLDTPSTDTQYF
TGTGCCACCAGCAGCCCTCTGGACACCCCTAGCACAGATACGCAGTATTTT
>TRBV5-1|15|TRBD2|NA|TRBJ2-1
CASRPGLAVYNEQFF
TGCGCCAGCAGACCGGGACTAGCGGTTTACAATGAGCAGTTCTTC
>TRBV13|16|NA|few|TRBJ2-2
CASSTRGQIRTGELFF
TGTGCCAGCAGCACCCGGGGCCAGATTAGGACCGGGGAGCTGTTTTTT
>TRBV2|13|NA|NA|TRBJ1-2
CASRSTGSYGYTF
TGTGCCAGCAGGTCGACGGGCAGCTATGGCTACACCTTC
>TRBV30|11|NA|few|TRBJ2-7
CAWSARGEQYF
TGTGCCTGGAGTGCCCGTGGCGAGCAGTACTTC
>TRBV6-5|18|NA|NA|TRBJ1-3
CASSYSMHGWTSGNTIYF
TGTGCCAGCAGTTACTCGATGCACGGATGGACCTCTGGAAACACCATATATTTT
>TRBV20-1|14|TRBD1|NA|TRBJ2-3
CSARQGAFTDTQYF
TGCAGTGCCCGACAGGGGGCCTTCACAGATACGCAGTATTTT
>TRBV5-4|14|NA|NA|TRBJ1-1
CASSLEARATEAFF
TGTGCCAGCAGCTTGGAGGCCAGGGCCACTGAAGCTTTCTTT
>TRBV20-1|16|NA|NA|TRBJ2-2
CSARDMRQGGTGELFF
TGCAGTGCTAGAGATATGAGACAAGGCGGGACCGGGGAGCTGTTTTTT
>TRBV24-1|17|TRBD2|few|TRBJ2-2
CATSDLQWGGNTGELFF
TGTGCCACCAGTGATCTGCAGTGGGGGGGGAACACCGGGGAGCTGTTTTTT
>TRBV25-1|11|NA|NA|TRBJ1-1
CASSEWNEAFF
TGTGCCAGCAGTGAATGGAATGAAGCTTTCTTT
>TRBV20-1|14|NA|few|TRBJ2-3
CSASGVVGTDTQYF
TGCAGTGCTAGTGGGGTAGTGGGCACAGATACGCAGTATTTT
>TRBV19|13|TRBD1|NA|TRBJ1-2
CASTIGQDYGYTF
TGTGCCAGTACTATCGGACAGGACTATGGCTACACCTTC
>TRBV12-3/TRBV12-4|16|TRBD2|many|TRBJ2-1
CASSRTSGGRYNEQFF
TGTGCCAGCAGTAGGACTAGCGGGGGGCGATACAATGAGCAGTTCTTC
>TRBV23-1|15|NA|NA|TRBJ1-2
CASSPDSRNRYGYTF
TGCGCCAGCAGTCCGGACAGCAGGAATCGCTATGGCTACACCTTC
>TRBV12-3/TRBV12-4|17|TRBD2|many|TRBJ2-5
CASSPTSGGPGVETQYF
TGTGCCAGCAGCCCGACTAGCGGGGGCCCGGGGGTAGAGACCCAGTACTTC
>TRBV6-5|15|NA|few|TRBJ2-3
CASSYGANGADTQYF
TGTGCCAGCAGTTACGGAGCGAATGGGGCAGATACGCAGTATTTT
>TRBV20-1|17|NA|NA|TRBJ2-4
CSASPVLGSLAKNIQYF
TGCAGTGCTAGCCCCGTGTTGGGCAGCCTAGCGAAAAACATTCAGTACTTC
>TRBV4-2|13|NA|NA|TRBJ1-5
CASSQASNQPQHF
TGTGCCAGCAGCCAAGCTAGCAATCAGCCCCAGCATTTT
>TRBV7-3|11|NA|NA|TRBJ2-1
CASSPGSEQFF
TGTGCCAGCAGCCCGGGGAGTGAGCAGTTCTTC